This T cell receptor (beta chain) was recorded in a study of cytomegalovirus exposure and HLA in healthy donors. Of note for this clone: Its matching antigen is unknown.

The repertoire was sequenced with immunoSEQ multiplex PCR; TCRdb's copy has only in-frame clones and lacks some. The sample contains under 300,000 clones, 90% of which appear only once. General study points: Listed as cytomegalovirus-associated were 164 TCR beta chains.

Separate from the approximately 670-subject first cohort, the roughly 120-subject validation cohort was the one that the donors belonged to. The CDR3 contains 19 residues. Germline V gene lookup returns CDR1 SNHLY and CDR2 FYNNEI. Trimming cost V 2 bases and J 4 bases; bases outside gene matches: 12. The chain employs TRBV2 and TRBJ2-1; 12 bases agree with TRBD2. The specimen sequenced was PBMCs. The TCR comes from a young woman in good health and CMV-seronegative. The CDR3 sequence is CASSENGAMTSGGYNEQFF. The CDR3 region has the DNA TGTGCCAGCAGTGAAAATGGTGCCATGACTAGCGGGGGATACAATGAGCAGTTCTTC.